One and the same sample provided the 16 T cell receptor beta chains below, sequenced in a study of blood T cell repertoires in COVID-19. Profiling relied on immunoSEQ multiplex PCR, and the TCRdb table lists in-frame clones only, not all of them. The sample yields about 300,000 clones, about 89% seen once. The sequenced sample consisted of peripheral blood. These TCRs come from a middle-aged man with acute or convalescent COVID-19.

The chain combines TRBV6-5 with TRBJ1-3; possible D gene TRBD1, 6 bases. Germline lookup yields CDR1 MNHEY and CDR2 SVGAGI. The CDR3 length is 12 residues. Trimming removed 6 bases at V and 4 bases at J, with 7 bases between. The DNA of the CDR3 is TGTGCCAGCAGCACAGGGGGAAACACCATATATTTT. This encodes CASSTGGNTIYF.

This clone was counted once. The chain recombines TRBV5-4 with TRBJ1-3; D may be TRBD1 (5 bases). CDR1 SGHNT and CDR2 YYREEE come from the germline V gene (reference sequence). The CDR3 sequence is 15 residues long. Between the trimmed V and J ends, which lost 4 bases and 0 bases, there was a span of 11 bases. The CDR3 region is CASSRDSSSGNTIYF. The CDR3 bases are TGTGCCAGCAGCCGGGACTCGAGCTCTGGAAACACCATATATTTT. The full variable domain, in which reference TRBV5-4 and TRBJ1-3 provide the parts outside the CDR3, is ETGVTQSPTHLIKTRGQQVTLRCSSQSGHNTVSWYQQALGQGPQFIFQYYREEENGRGNFPPRFSGLQFPNYSSELNVNALELDDSALYLCASSRDSSSGNTIYFGEGSWLTVV.

The rearrangement links TRBV27 to TRBJ2-7; D may be TRBD2 (5 bases). This CDR3 is 15 amino acids long. Germline CDR1 is MNHEY and CDR2 is SMNVEV (reference sequence). Trimming cost V 6 bases and J 2 bases, with 17 bases left between them. CDR3 bases: TGTGCCAGCAGCCCCCTACCGGGAATACCCTACGAGCAGTACTTC. Translation: CASSPLPGIPYEQYF.

The rearrangement uses TRBV9 and TRBJ1-6; D unresolved. This CDR3 spans 14 amino acids. CDR1 is SGDLS, CDR2 YYNGEE, per germline. V was cut by 1 base and J by 10 bases, with 12 bases left in between. The CDR3 coding sequence is TGTGCCAGCAGCGTACTATCCGGGAACTCACCCCTCCACTTT. Translated, it gives CASSVLSGNSPLHF.

V and J are TRBV5-4 and TRBJ1-3, with 12 bases fitting TRBD1. The CDR3 runs to 13 residues. Germline trimming cut 9 bases from V and 4 bases from J; bases unmatched to any gene: 2. CDR1 and CDR2 (germline): SGHNT, YYREEE (reference sequence). The CDR3 DNA reads TGTGCCACGGGACAGGGGGCGGGAAACACCATATATTTT. Its translation is CATGQGAGNTIYF.

This chain links TRBV3-1 (or the pseudogene TRBV3-2) with TRBJ2-2; TRBD2 matches 13 bases. The ends lost 4 bases at V and 5 bases at J; junction bases unmatched: 4. The CDR3 loop spans 16 amino acids. Germline CDR1 reads LGHDT; CDR2 reads YNNKEL (reference sequence). CDR3 bases: TGTGCCAGCAGCCGAGGACTAGCGGGGGAGACCGGGGAGCTGTTTTTT. It encodes CASSRGLAGETGELFF.

The V call is TRBV5-1, the J call TRBJ1-5; the D is unclear. V was clipped by 0 bases and J by 2 bases, with 9 bases between them. The germline V gene has CDR1 SGHRS and CDR2 YFSETQ. This CDR3 is built from 15 residues. Here the CDR3 reads CASSLEGGGNQPQHF. In DNA form, the CDR3 reads TGCGCCAGCAGCTTGGAAGGAGGAGGCAATCAGCCCCAGCATTTT.

This chain joins TRBV11-2 and TRBJ1-1; D is undetermined. Germline values: CDR1 SGHAT, CDR2 FQNNGV. The CDR3 is 13 amino acids. The V end lost 2 bases, the J end lost 5 bases, and 9 bases lay between the germline ends. Here the CDR3 reads CASSLTPGTEAFF. The CDR3 DNA is TGTGCCAGCAGCTTAACCCCGGGGACTGAAGCTTTCTTT.

The J gene is TRBJ1-5, the V gene TRBV19, with 9 bases aligning to TRBD1. The length of the CDR3 is 18 residues. The trim removed 2 bases at V and 3 bases at J, leaving 11 bases unmatched. Germline CDR1 and CDR2: LNHDA and SQIVND (reference sequence). The CDR3 region is CASSIMRGRTGDNQPQHF. The CDR3, as DNA: TGTGCCAGTAGTATAATGAGGGGCCGGACAGGGGACAATCAGCCCCAGCATTTT. The full variable domain, completed using reference TRBV19 and TRBJ1-5, is DGGITQSPKYLFRKEGQNVTLSCEQNLNHDAMYWYRQDPGQGLRLIYYSQIVNDFQKGDIAEGYSVSREKKESFPLTVTSAQKNPTAFYLCASSIMRGRTGDNQPQHFGDGTRLSIL.

This chain uses TRBV3-1 (or the pseudogene TRBV3-2) with TRBJ2-4; no clear D. V lost 1 base and J lost 0, with 4 bases in between. This CDR3 spans 14 amino acids. Per the germline V gene, CDR1 is LGHDT and CDR2 is YNNKEL (reference sequence). Written as DNA, the CDR3 is TGTGCCAGCAGCCAAGGTAGAGCCAAAAACATTCAGTACTTC. Translation: CASSQGRAKNIQYF.

The chain couples TRBV3-1 (or the pseudogene TRBV3-2) to TRBJ2-4; TRBD2 aligns across 7 bases. CDR1 and CDR2 from the germline V gene are LGHDT and YNNKEL (reference sequence). Germline trimming cut 2 bases from V and 6 bases from J; bases unmatched to any gene: 10. The CDR3 runs 16 residues. In DNA form, the CDR3 reads TGTGCCAGCAGCCAATACTCGCGGGGCGGGGGAAACATTCAGTACTTC. This translates into CASSQYSRGGGNIQYF.

A single count supports this clone. This rearrangement joins TRBV6-5 to TRBJ1-2; 8 nucleotides line up with TRBD1. Germline V gene data show CDR1 as MNHEY and CDR2 as SVGAGI. J gave up 6 bases and V 7 bases, and 4 bases lay outside the gene matches. The CDR3 is 12 residues long. The CDR3, as DNA: TGTGCCAGCATCCTGGACAGGGATGGCTACACCTTC. Amino acids: CASILDRDGYTF.

This chain joins TRBV2 and TRBJ2-7; perhaps TRBD2 as D (6 bases). The CDR3 spans 14 residues. V was clipped by 8 bases and J by 3 bases, with 17 bases between them. The germline V gene encodes CDR1 SNHLY and CDR2 FYNNEI. CDR3 coding DNA: TGTGCCAGCTCAGTAGGAGGGGTAAACTACGAGCAGTACTTC. Protein: CASSVGGVNYEQYF.

The gene calls are TRBV30 and TRBJ2-3; 11 bases map to TRBD2. This CDR3 is 17 amino acids long. The V and J ends lost 0 bases and 5 bases, in that order; junction bases with no gene match: 10. Germline V lookup: CDR1 GTSNPN, CDR2 SVGIG (reference sequence). The CDR3 DNA reads TGTGCCTGGAGTGTAACCCTAGCGGGGGGTCCAGGAGATACGCAGTATTTT. Its translation is CAWSVTLAGGPGDTQYF.

The chain links TRBV6-4 to TRBJ1-1, with D perhaps TRBD1 (6 bases). This CDR3 has 15 amino acids. Trimming took 2 bases from V and 0 from J, leaving 10 bases between them. The V gene's germline CDR1 is MRHNA and CDR2 SNTAGT. CDR3 DNA: TGTGCCAGCAGTGACAAGGACAGACTGAACACTGAAGCTTTCTTT. This gives the protein CASSDKDRLNTEAFF.

This rearrangement joins TRBV5-1 to TRBJ1-3; D is unresolved. Trimming left V 1 base short and J 1 base short, with 9 bases between. From germline, CDR1 is SGHRS and CDR2 YFSETQ. The CDR3 has 15 amino acids. The CDR3 sequence is CASSLSPSSGNTIYF. CDR3 nucleotide sequence: TGCGCCAGCAGCTTGTCCCCCAGTTCTGGAAACACCATATATTTT.